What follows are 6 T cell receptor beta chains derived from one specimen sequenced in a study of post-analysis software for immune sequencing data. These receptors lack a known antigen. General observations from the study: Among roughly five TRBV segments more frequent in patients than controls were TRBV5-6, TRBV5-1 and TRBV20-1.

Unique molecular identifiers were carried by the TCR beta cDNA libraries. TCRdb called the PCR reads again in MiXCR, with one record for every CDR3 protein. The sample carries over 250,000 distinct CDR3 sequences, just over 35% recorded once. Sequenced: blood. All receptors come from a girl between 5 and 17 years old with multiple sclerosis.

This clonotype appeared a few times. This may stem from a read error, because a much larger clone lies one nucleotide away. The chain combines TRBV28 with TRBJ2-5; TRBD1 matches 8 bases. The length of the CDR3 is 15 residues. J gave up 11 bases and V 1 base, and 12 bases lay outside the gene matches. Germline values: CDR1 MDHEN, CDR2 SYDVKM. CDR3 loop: CASSLYGRGLSEQYF. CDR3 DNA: TGTGCCAGCAGTTTATACGGCAGGGGGCTATCTGAGCAGTACTTC.

The CDR3 reads CASSLGLAGGTQYF. The CDR3 nucleotides read TGTGCCAGCAGCTTGGGACTAGCGGGGGGTACGCAGTATTTT. The J gene is TRBJ2-3, the V gene TRBV7-2; 15 nucleotides match TRBD2. V shed 3 bases and J 8 bases; nucleotides not matched to a gene: 0. CDR1 and CDR2 from the germline V gene are SGHTA and FQGNSA. The CDR3 loop spans 14 amino acids.

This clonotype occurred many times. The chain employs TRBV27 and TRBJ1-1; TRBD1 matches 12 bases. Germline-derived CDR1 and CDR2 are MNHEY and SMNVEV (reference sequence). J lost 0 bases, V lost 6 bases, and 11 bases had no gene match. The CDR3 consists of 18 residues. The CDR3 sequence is CASSSLGTGGSMNTEAFF. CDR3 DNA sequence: TGTGCCAGCAGCTCCCTAGGGACAGGGGGCTCGATGAACACTGAAGCTTTCTTT.

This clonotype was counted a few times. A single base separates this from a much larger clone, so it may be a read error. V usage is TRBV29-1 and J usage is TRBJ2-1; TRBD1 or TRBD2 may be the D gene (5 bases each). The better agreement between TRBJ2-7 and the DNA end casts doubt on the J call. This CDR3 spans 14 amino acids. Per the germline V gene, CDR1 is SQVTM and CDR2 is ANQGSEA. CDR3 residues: CSVPWGSSYNEQYF. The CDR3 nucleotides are TGCAGCGTTCCGTGGGGGAGCTCCTACAATGAGCAGTACTTC.

The CDR3 region has the DNA TGTGCCAGCAGCCCCCGGACCTCAACGACCGAGCAGTACTTC. It is translated as CASSPRTSTTEQYF. The rearrangement uses TRBV27 and TRBJ2-7; no clear D gene. With 6 bases removed from V and 6 bases from J, the gap between germline ends came to 18 bases. This CDR3 region has 14 residues. CDR1 is MNHEY, CDR2 SMNVEV, per germline (reference sequence).

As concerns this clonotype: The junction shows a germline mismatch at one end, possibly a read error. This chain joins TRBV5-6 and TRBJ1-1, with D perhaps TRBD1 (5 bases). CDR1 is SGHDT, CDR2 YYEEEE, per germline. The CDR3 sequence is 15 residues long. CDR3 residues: CVSSLEEGFNTEAFF. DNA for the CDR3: TGTGTCAGCAGCTTGGAAGAGGGGTTTAACACTGAAGCTTTCTTT.